The 23 T cell receptor beta chains presented below share a single source sample, sequenced in a study of blood T cell repertoires in COVID-19. Repertoires were generated with immunoSEQ multiplex PCR, while TCRdb's copy carries only in-frame clones and drops some. The sample lists 150,000 to 190,000 clones, approximately 84% seen once, with 8.3% in the top ten. Sequenced: peripheral blood. The receptors come from a woman aged 60-70 years with COVID-19, enrolled during active disease.

This chain uses TRBV6-5 with TRBJ2-3; TRBD2 aligns across 10 bases. Trimming cost V 2 bases and J 8 bases; bases outside gene matches: 10. The CDR3 contains 16 residues. The germline CDR1 and CDR2 sequences are MNHEY and SVGAGI. CDR3 loop: CASSYRASGGSGTQYF. The CDR3 DNA reads as TGTGCCAGCAGTTACCGGGCTAGCGGGGGATCAGGTACGCAGTATTTT.

The chain recombines TRBV25-1 with TRBJ1-4; D is unresolved. The CDR3 totals 13 residues. In germline, CDR1 is MGHDK, CDR2 SYGVNS. Trimming shortened V by 6 bases and J by 8 bases, and 13 bases separated the two germline ends. The DNA of the CDR3 is TGTGCCAGCAGGGGCAGTAGTGTCGAAAAACTGTTTTTT. This encodes CASRGSSVEKLFF.

This clone has a handful of counts. V and J are TRBV11-2 and TRBJ1-6, with 10 bases fitting TRBD1. This CDR3 is built from 17 residues. With V trimmed by 5 bases and J by 5 bases, 9 bases remained unmatched. Looked up from germline, CDR1 is SGHAT and CDR2 is FQNNGV. Here the CDR3 DNA reads TGTGCCAGCAGCCGTCCCGGGACAGGGGCCGATAATTCACCCCTCCACTTT. Translated, it gives CASSRPGTGADNSPLHF.

The V and J genes are TRBV6-6 and TRBJ2-5, with TRBD1 matching over 8 bases. The CDR3 is made up of 12 amino acids. Germline CDR1 and CDR2: MNHNY and SVGAGI (reference sequence). With V trimmed by 4 bases and J by 5 bases, 0 bases remained unmatched. The CDR3 region has the DNA TGTGCCAGCAGTTGGGACAGGGAGACCCAGTACTTC. It translates to CASSWDRETQYF.

The rearrangement joins TRBV6-2 or TRBV6-3 to TRBJ1-5, with D uncertain. This CDR3 has 13 residues. Germline CDR1 and CDR2: MNHEY and SVGEGT. The V gene lost 5 bases and the J gene lost 4 bases, with 9 bases spanning the gap. The CDR3 region is CASSRGWNQPQHF. The CDR3 DNA is TGTGCCAGCAGTAGAGGTTGGAATCAGCCCCAGCATTTT.

The V call is TRBV6-6, the J call TRBJ2-2, with 7 bases lining up with TRBD1. The CDR3 loop spans 14 amino acids. Trimming took 7 bases from V and 3 from J; bases not matched to a gene: 5. From germline, CDR1 is MNHNY and CDR2 SVGAGI (reference sequence). The CDR3 sequence: CASIRGTDTGELFF. CDR3 in DNA: TGTGCCAGCATCCGTGGGACAGACACCGGGGAGCTGTTTTTT.

This clone was detected only once. The chain links TRBV19 to TRBJ2-3; tentatively, D is TRBD2 (6 bases). The V gene's germline CDR1 is LNHDA and CDR2 SQIVND (reference sequence). This CDR3 contains 12 residues. The V end was cut by 7 bases, the J end by 3 bases, with 8 bases between. The CDR3 coding sequence is TGTGCCAGTACCCGGGGGACAGATACGCAGTATTTT. Its translation is CASTRGTDTQYF.

The gene calls are TRBV5-1 and TRBJ1-2; D unresolved. The CDR3 length is 14 residues. V was cut by 3 bases and J by 2 bases, with 11 bases left in between. Germline lookup yields CDR1 SGHRS and CDR2 YFSETQ. CDR3 coding DNA: TGCGCCAGCAGCTCTATTACTTCGAACTATGGCTACACCTTC. Translated, it gives CASSSITSNYGYTF. The full variable domain, completed using reference TRBV5-1 and TRBJ1-2, is KAGVTQTPRYLIKTRGQQVTLSCSPISGHRSVSWYQQTPGQGLQFLFEYFSETQRNKGNFPGRFSGRQFSNSRSEMNVSTLELGDSALYLCASSSITSNYGYTFGSGTRLTVV.

The chain is built from TRBV7-8 and TRBJ2-3; 11 bases line up with TRBD1. The CDR3 totals 15 residues. Losses at the gene ends were 3 bases for V and 7 bases for J; bases not matched to a gene: 6. The germline V gene has CDR1 SGHVS and CDR2 FQNEAQ. The CDR3 bases are TGTGCCAGCAGCTTGGGCGGGACAGGGGGTCATACGCAGTATTTT. Its translation: CASSLGGTGGHTQYF. Filled out from reference TRBV7-8 and TRBJ2-3, the complete variable domain reads GAGVSQSPRYKVAKRGQDVALRCDPISGHVSLFWYQQALGQGPEFLTYFQNEAQLDKSGLPSDRFFAERPEGSVSTLKIQRTQQEDSAVYLCASSLGGTGGHTQYFGPGTRLTVL.

V is TRBV27 and J is TRBJ2-7; tentative D call: TRBD1 (6 bases). The CDR3 extends over 13 amino acids. CDR1 is MNHEY, CDR2 SMNVEV, per germline (reference sequence). V dropped 6 bases and J dropped 0 bases, with 9 bases sitting between them. The chain's CDR3 is CASSEQGSYEQYF. Here the CDR3 DNA reads TGTGCCAGCAGCGAACAGGGCTCCTACGAGCAGTACTTC.

The chain links TRBV5-1 to TRBJ1-4; D ambiguous. The CDR3 loop spans 15 amino acids. Germline-derived CDR1 and CDR2 are SGHRS and YFSETQ. With 4 bases removed from V and 8 bases from J, the gap between germline ends came to 18 bases. The DNA of the CDR3 is TGCGCCAGCAGCCAAACCCCGATAAGAGGGGAAAAACTGTTTTTT. Translated, it gives CASSQTPIRGEKLFF.

The chain is built from TRBV11-2 and TRBJ1-1; D uncertain. The CDR3 has 13 residues. From germline, CDR1 is SGHAT and CDR2 FQNNGV. The germline V and J ends were trimmed by 2 bases and 10 bases, with 14 bases remaining between them. Here the CDR3 reads CASSLMVREGAFF. The CDR3, as DNA: TGTGCCAGCAGCTTAATGGTTCGGGAGGGAGCTTTCTTT.

The rearrangement links TRBV7-3 to TRBJ1-1, with D possibly being TRBD1 (6 bases). The V end was cut by 3 bases, the J end by 11 bases, with 16 bases between. This CDR3 has 13 residues. Germline CDR1 and CDR2: SGHTA and FQGTGA. The chain's CDR3 is CASSFWGPAEAFF. The DNA of the CDR3 is TGTGCCAGCAGCTTCTGGGGGCCCGCCGAGGCTTTCTTT.

The table lists this clone with a few counts. The chain uses TRBV5-6 and TRBJ1-1; D possibly corresponds to TRBD1 (5 bases). CDR1 is SGHDT and CDR2 is YYEEEE in the germline V gene. The CDR3 length is 17 residues. V was shortened by 4 bases and J by 4 bases, with 23 bases between the two germline ends. The CDR3 sequence is CASSQLETEWGGTEAFF. As DNA, the CDR3 is TGTGCCAGCAGCCAACTCGAGACAGAATGGGGCGGCACTGAAGCTTTCTTT.

The table lists this clone with a count of one. The V gene is TRBV6-6, the J gene TRBJ1-2, with D perhaps matching TRBD1 (6 bases). This CDR3 has 17 amino acids. Trimming took 5 bases from V and 3 from J, leaving 22 bases between them. Germline V gene lookup returns CDR1 MNHNY and CDR2 SVGAGI (reference sequence). CDR3 loop: CASSPIVGGQMDYGYTF. DNA of the CDR3: TGTGCCAGCAGTCCGATCGTCGGGGGGCAAATGGACTATGGCTACACCTTC.

V gene TRBV19 combines with J gene TRBJ2-2; 10 nucleotides line up with TRBD1. V was pared by 4 bases and J by 7 bases, with 6 bases of the junction left unmatched. The CDR3 length is 15 residues. Germline assignment: CDR1 LNHDA and CDR2 SQIVND (reference sequence). CDR3 sequence: CASSTPGQGNGELFF. The CDR3 nucleotides read TGTGCCAGTAGTACCCCGGGACAGGGGAACGGGGAGCTGTTTTTT.

This clone was seen just once. The chain combines TRBV6-6 with TRBJ2-7; 7 nucleotides match TRBD1. The ends lost 0 bases at V and 3 bases at J; junction bases unmatched: 5. Germline CDR1 reads MNHNY; CDR2 reads SVGAGI (reference sequence). CDR3 length: 15 residues. CDR3 coding DNA: TGTGCCAGCAGTTACTCGAAAGACAGGGACTACGAGCAGTACTTC. Translation: CASSYSKDRDYEQYF.

This clone was observed a single time. This chain connects TRBV23-1 to TRBJ1-2; D is unclear. TRBV23-1 is treated as an ORF (open reading frame) with a function not yet certain. CDR3 size: 16 residues. Trimming stripped 0 bases from V and 0 bases from J, with 11 bases between. CDR3 region: CASSQSTTFTNYGYTF. As DNA, the CDR3 is TGCGCCAGCAGTCAATCGACAACTTTTACTAACTATGGCTACACCTTC.

V is TRBV5-1 and J is TRBJ1-5; 7 bases match TRBD1. Looked up from germline, CDR1 is SGHRS and CDR2 is YFSETQ. This CDR3 is 14 amino acids long. The trim removed 3 bases at V and 2 bases at J, leaving 2 bases unmatched. In DNA form, the CDR3 reads TGCGCCAGCAGCTCTCAGGGGGGCAATCAGCCCCAGCATTTT. Amino acids: CASSSQGGNQPQHF.

The gene calls are TRBV27 and TRBJ2-7; TRBD2 matches at 10 bases. Germline values: CDR1 MNHEY, CDR2 SMNVEV (reference sequence). V shed 5 bases and J 0 bases; nucleotides not matched to a gene: 7. The CDR3 length is 16 residues. The CDR3 sequence is CASSRLAGDFSYEQYF. The CDR3 nucleotides read TGTGCCAGCAGTCGGCTAGCGGGAGACTTCTCCTACGAGCAGTACTTC.

The chain uses TRBV5-8 and TRBJ2-7, with TRBD1 as a possible D gene (5 bases). CDR3 length: 14 amino acids. Trimming pared 0 bases from V and 3 bases from J, leaving 10 bases between. Germline assignment: CDR1 SGHTS and CDR2 YDEGEE. CDR3 in amino acids: CASSLVGVGYEQYF. CDR3 nucleotide sequence: TGTGCCAGCAGCTTGGTAGGGGTCGGCTACGAGCAGTACTTC.

J is TRBJ1-3 and V is TRBV9, with D hard to call. Germline V gene data show CDR1 as SGDLS and CDR2 as YYNGEE. The CDR3 spans 15 residues. The V end was cut by 4 bases, the J end by 0 bases, with 11 bases between. The CDR3 here is CASSPRIGSGNTIYF. CDR3 DNA sequence: TGTGCCAGCAGCCCTCGCATCGGCTCTGGAAACACCATATATTTT.

V usage is TRBV24-1 and J usage is TRBJ2-3, with 7 bases lining up with TRBD1. Germline trimming cut 4 bases from V and 0 bases from J; bases unmatched to any gene: 6. CDR1 and CDR2 from the germline V gene are KGHDR and SFDVKD. This CDR3 has 16 residues. CDR3 DNA sequence: TGTGCCACCAGTGACCATAAGACAGGGAGCACAGATACGCAGTATTTT. The encoded protein is CATSDHKTGSTDTQYF.